The 22 T cell receptor beta chains given below trace back to one sample, sequenced in a study of blood T cell repertoires in COVID-19. Repertoires were generated with immunoSEQ multiplex PCR, while TCRdb's copy carries only in-frame clones and drops some. The sample holds about 280,000 clones; 70% to 90% are singletons and the top ten take almost 9.5%. The sequenced sample was peripheral blood. The receptors come from a man aged 18 to 30 with active or convalescent COVID-19.

The J gene is TRBJ2-7, the V gene TRBV19; the D gene is possibly TRBD2 (5 bases). The CDR3 has 15 amino acids. Trimming left V 3 bases short and J 2 bases short, with 14 bases between. From germline, CDR1 is LNHDA and CDR2 SQIVND (reference sequence). The CDR3 DNA reads as TGTGCCAGTAGTATGGAGGCGGGCCTACCCTACGAGCAGTACTTC. It specifies CASSMEAGLPYEQYF.

The V and J genes are TRBV7-2 and TRBJ1-4, with D possibly TRBD1 on 5 matching bases. CDR3 length: 15 amino acids. V lost 5 bases and J 7 bases, leaving 17 bases between the germline ends. CDR1 is SGHTA and CDR2 is FQGNSA in the germline V gene. The CDR3 region is CASSQGGGFREKLFF. Here the CDR3 DNA reads TGTGCCAGCAGCCAGGGTGGAGGGTTCCGTGAAAAACTGTTTTTT.

Of note for this clone: Other DNA sequences of this sample code for an identical CDR3. The rearrangement joins TRBV6-2 or TRBV6-3 to TRBJ2-1, with D unclear. The length of the CDR3 is 14 residues. V gave up 2 bases and J gave up 0 bases, with 5 bases separating them. Germline assignment: CDR1 MNHEY and CDR2 SVGEGT. The CDR3 is CASSYDSSYNEQFF. In DNA form, the CDR3 reads TGTGCCAGCAGTTACGATAGCTCCTACAATGAGCAGTTCTTC.

This chain links TRBV5-1 with TRBJ2-2; possible D gene TRBD1, 7 bases. Trimming took off 3 bases at V and 9 bases at J, with 21 bases between the two ends. The CDR3 totals 16 residues. In germline, CDR1 is SGHRS, CDR2 YFSETQ. The CDR3 sequence is CASSWPGGSPPRELFF. The CDR3 DNA reads TGCGCCAGCAGCTGGCCAGGGGGGAGTCCTCCCCGGGAGCTGTTTTTT.

The rearrangement uses TRBV6-5 and TRBJ2-7, with 7 bases aligning to TRBD1. The J segment lost 3 bases and the V segment lost 10 bases, leaving 9 bases of the junction unmatched. Germline-derived CDR1 and CDR2 are MNHEY and SVGAGI. CDR3 length equals 13 residues. The CDR3: CATSSGTDYEQYF. The DNA for the CDR3 is TGTGCCACCTCATCCGGGACAGACTACGAGCAGTACTTC.

In this sample, this clone turned up once. V gene TRBV5-1 combines with J gene TRBJ2-2, with 9 bases aligning to TRBD1. This CDR3 has 16 amino acids. The V gene end was trimmed by 0 bases and the J gene end by 11 bases; junction bases not matched to a gene: 11. Germline lookup yields CDR1 SGHRS and CDR2 YFSETQ. CDR3 sequence: CASSLEGTGIWSELFF. The CDR3 nucleotides read TGCGCCAGCAGCTTGGAGGGGACAGGGATATGGAGCGAGCTGTTTTTT.

This clone has ten or more counts. The chain has TRBV6-4 and TRBJ2-5; 7 bases fit TRBD1. Germline V lookup: CDR1 MRHNA, CDR2 SNTAGT. After removal of 0 bases from V and 5 bases from J, the junction contained 9 bases not matched to a gene. The CDR3 runs to 16 residues. Here the CDR3 DNA reads TGTGCCAGCAGTGACTCTGTAGGGGGCGATTTGGAGACCCAGTACTTC. Its translation is CASSDSVGGDLETQYF.

This chain joins TRBV5-1 and TRBJ1-1; D not certain. CDR1 and CDR2 (germline): SGHRS, YFSETQ. V lost 4 bases to trimming and J lost 2 bases, with 9 bases between them. The CDR3 has 13 amino acids. For the CDR3, the DNA is TGCGCCAGCAGCGGAGGGATTAACACTGAAGCTTTCTTT. It translates to CASSGGINTEAFF.

The V and J genes are TRBV4-1 and TRBJ2-7; 11 bases fit TRBD1. From germline, CDR1 is MGHRA and CDR2 YSYEKL. This CDR3 has 14 amino acids. The junction had 3 bases not matched to a gene; V was cut back by 4 bases and J by 4 bases. For the CDR3, the DNA is TGCGCCAGCAGCCCGGACAGGGGGCCGTACGAGCAGTACTTC. Translating gives CASSPDRGPYEQYF.

V usage is TRBV3-1 (or the pseudogene TRBV3-2) and J usage is TRBJ1-1; 11 nucleotides align to TRBD1. The length of the CDR3 is 17 residues. The germline CDR1 and CDR2 sequences are LGHDT and YNNKEL (reference sequence). V gave up 2 bases and J gave up 5 bases; unmatched junction bases: 10. CDR3 sequence reads: CASSQSGQGARGTEAFF. The CDR3 nucleotides are TGTGCCAGCAGCCAATCTGGACAGGGGGCGAGGGGGACTGAAGCTTTCTTT.

This clone is a singleton in its sample. This chain uses TRBV7-2 with TRBJ1-1; D may be TRBD1 (6 bases). The CDR3 sequence is 17 residues long. With 5 bases removed from V and 2 bases from J, the gap between germline ends came to 21 bases. Germline CDR1 is SGHTA and CDR2 is FQGNSA. Here the CDR3 reads CASSATGNVPINTEAFF. The CDR3 DNA sequence: TGTGCCAGCAGCGCTACAGGGAATGTCCCCATAAACACTGAAGCTTTCTTT.

The rearrangement joins TRBV2 to TRBJ2-7; weak D call: TRBD1 (6 bases). Trimming shortened V by 4 bases and J by 2 bases, and 12 bases separated the two germline ends. The length of the CDR3 is 14 residues. Germline V gene lookup returns CDR1 SNHLY and CDR2 FYNNEI. As DNA, the CDR3 is TGTGCCAGCAGTGTCTGGGGGCCCGCCTACGAGCAGTACTTC. This gives the protein CASSVWGPAYEQYF.

This sequence joins TRBV4-3 and TRBJ1-2; weak D call: TRBD1 (5 bases). The V end was cut by 1 base, the J end by 5 bases, with 23 bases between. This CDR3 region has 18 residues. Germline-derived CDR1 and CDR2 are LGHNA and YSLEER. CDR3 DNA sequence: TGCGCCAGCAGCCAAGTGGTCCCAGGAGAAGGGGTTGAGTATGGCTACACCTTC. Protein sequence: CASSQVVPGEGVEYGYTF.

The V gene is TRBV18, the J gene TRBJ2-5; D gene unclear. The length of the CDR3 is 13 residues. Germline CDR1 reads KGHSH; CDR2 reads LQKENI. V was cut by 4 bases and J by 5 bases, with 11 bases left in between. As DNA, the CDR3 is TGTGCCAGCTCACGTCCCTCTTTGGAGACCCAGTACTTC. It encodes CASSRPSLETQYF. Variable domain in full (rest from reference TRBV18 and TRBJ2-5): NAGVMQNPRHLVRRRGQEARLRCSPMKGHSHVYWYRQLPEEGLKFMVYLQKENIIDESGMPKERFSAEFPKEGPSILRIQQVVRGDSAAYFCASSRPSLETQYFGPGTRLLVL.

The gene calls are TRBV4-1 and TRBJ1-2; 11 bases map to TRBD1. Unmatched junction bases numbered 16, after V lost 6 bases and J lost 4 bases. From germline, CDR1 is MGHRA and CDR2 YSYEKL. The CDR3 runs to 18 residues. CDR3 protein: CASSLNLRTGGKSYGYTF. CDR3 in DNA: TGCGCCAGCAGTCTGAATTTGAGGACAGGGGGCAAGTCCTATGGCTACACCTTC.

This rearrangement joins TRBV19 to TRBJ2-7, with TRBD1 matching 7 bases. The V and J ends lost 3 bases and 5 bases, in that order; junction bases with no gene match: 10. Germline V gene sequence: CDR1 LNHDA, CDR2 SQIVND (reference sequence). The length of the CDR3 is 15 residues. The DNA of the CDR3 is TGTGCCAGTAGTATCGGCGCCGGGACAGTCAACGAGCAGTACTTC. Amino acid sequence: CASSIGAGTVNEQYF.

This chain uses TRBV6-2 or TRBV6-3 with TRBJ2-2; TRBD2 matches at 13 bases. The germline gives CDR1 MNHEY, CDR2 SVGEGT. CDR3 length: 16 residues. J lost 9 bases, V lost 5 bases, and 9 bases had no gene match. The CDR3 loop is CASSQTSGGAFRELFF. The CDR3 nucleotides are TGTGCCAGCAGTCAAACTAGCGGGGGGGCCTTCAGGGAGCTGTTTTTT.

The chain carries TRBV4-1 and TRBJ1-2, with D possibly matching TRBD1 (6 bases). V was pared by 3 bases and J by 8 bases, with 16 bases between. CDR3 size: 14 residues. Germline CDR1 MGHRA, CDR2 YSYEKL. The DNA for the CDR3 is TGCGCCAGCAGCCAGGGCGTGGGGGCGCGGGGCTACACCTTC. This encodes CASSQGVGARGYTF.

This chain links TRBV19 with TRBJ2-1; D ambiguous. V lost 7 bases, J lost 6 bases, and 10 bases lay in between. Germline CDR1 LNHDA, CDR2 SQIVND (reference sequence). The CDR3 totals 12 residues. CDR3 DNA sequence: TGTGCCAGTACTAGAGGATTCAATGAGCAGTTCTTC. Amino acids: CASTRGFNEQFF.

V gene TRBV13 combines with J gene TRBJ2-7; TRBD1 agrees at 9 bases. J was trimmed by 5 bases and V by 6 bases; bases with no gene match: 11. The CDR3 has 15 residues. Germline CDR1 is PRHDT and CDR2 is FYEKMQ (reference sequence). The CDR3 bases are TGTGCCAGCAGTTCCAGGGGACAGGGCAAACACGAGCAGTACTTC. Translated: CASSSRGQGKHEQYF.

V and J are TRBV7-9 and TRBJ2-2; TRBD2 matches 7 bases. Unmatched junction bases numbered 2, after V lost 0 bases and J lost 4 bases. The CDR3 extends over 15 amino acids. CDR1 and CDR2 (germline): SEHNR, FQNEAQ (reference sequence). This CDR3 reads CASSLAGGSTGELFF. CDR3 DNA: TGTGCCAGCAGCTTAGCGGGGGGGTCCACCGGGGAGCTGTTTTTT.

The J gene is TRBJ1-5, the V gene TRBV6-2 or TRBV6-3; tentatively, D is TRBD1 (6 bases). V was shortened by 2 bases and J by 1 base, with 18 bases between the two germline ends. This CDR3 contains 18 residues. Germline V CDR1 and CDR2: MNHEY, SVGEGT. As DNA, the CDR3 is TGTGCCAGCAGTTACAACCTCTACAGGGCTGGCAGCAATCAGCCCCAGCATTTT. As protein: CASSYNLYRAGSNQPQHF.